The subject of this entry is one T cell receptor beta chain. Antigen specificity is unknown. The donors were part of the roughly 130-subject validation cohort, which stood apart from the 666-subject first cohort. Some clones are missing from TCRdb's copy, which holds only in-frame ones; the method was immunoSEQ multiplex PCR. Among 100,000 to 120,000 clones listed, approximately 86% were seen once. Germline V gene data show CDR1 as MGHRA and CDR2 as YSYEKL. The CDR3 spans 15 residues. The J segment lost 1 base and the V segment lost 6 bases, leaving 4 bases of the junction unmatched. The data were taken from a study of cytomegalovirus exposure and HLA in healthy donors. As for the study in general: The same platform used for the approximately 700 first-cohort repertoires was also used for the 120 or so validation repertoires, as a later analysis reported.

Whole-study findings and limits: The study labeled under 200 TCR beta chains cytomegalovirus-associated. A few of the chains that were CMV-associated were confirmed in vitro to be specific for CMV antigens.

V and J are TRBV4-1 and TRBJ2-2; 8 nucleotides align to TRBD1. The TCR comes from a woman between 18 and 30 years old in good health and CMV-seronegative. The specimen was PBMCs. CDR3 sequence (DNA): TGCGCCAGCAGAGACAGGGGTCTGAACACCGGGGAGCTGTTTTTT. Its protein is CASRDRGLNTGELFF.